What follows describes a single T cell receptor (beta chain). Its antigen is still unknown. The data stem from a study of radiation and T cells in renal cell carcinoma. At the level of the study: Nephrectomy followed 15 Gy stereotactic body radiation by 4 weeks. General observations from the study: From baseline, blood top tumor clonotypes peaked at 2 weeks post-radiation.

The trim removed 4 bases at V and 2 bases at J, leaving 4 bases unmatched. Per the germline V gene, CDR1 is SGHRS and CDR2 is YFSETQ. The CDR3 is 14 residues long. Stated time point: blood 2 weeks post-SBRT. The treatment was: 15 Gy SBRT to primary tumor, nephrectomy 4 weeks later. Serial blood draws occurred at baseline and 2 and 4 weeks post-SBRT. The tumor was a clear cell renal cell carcinoma. This table comes from immunoSEQ multiplex PCR, and its TCRdb copy is limited to in-frame clones, with some not included. The data contain 25,000 to 30,000 clones, 65% to 85% of them singletons. The rearrangement joins TRBV5-1 to TRBJ2-3; the match to TRBD2 covers 7 bases. The sequenced sample was blood, obtained from a patient whose treatment included radiotherapy and nephrectomy. This TCR was recovered from a man in his 60s with renal cell carcinoma. The CDR3: CASSAGRTTDTQYF. In DNA, the CDR3 is TGCGCCAGCAGCGCCGGGAGGACCACAGATACGCAGTATTTT. The variable domain in full, completed from reference TRBV5-1 and TRBJ2-3, reads KAGVTQTPRYLIKTRGQQVTLSCSPISGHRSVSWYQQTPGQGLQFLFEYFSETQRNKGNFPGRFSGRQFSNSRSEMNVSTLELGDSALYLCASSAGRTTDTQYFGPGTRLTVL.